Listed below are T cell receptor beta chains from one sample, sequenced in a study of T cell responses to AZD1222 COVID-19 vaccine. Some clones are missing from TCRdb's copy, which holds only in-frame ones; the method was immunoSEQ multiplex PCR. This sample has 150,000 to 200,000 clones; roughly 88% occur once, and the top ten carry under 14%. The source was peripheral blood, collected 28 days after the second AZD1222 dose. The receptors were gathered from an adult who received the AZD1222 COVID-19 vaccine. The CDR3 runs from the conserved cysteine through the conserved F or W. A D gene is named only where the DNA matches it firmly. Not all rows give a size; the values are once, few, many and, for expanded clones, a class.

v_call	d_call	clone_size	j_call	cdr3_aa	cdr3_nt
TRBV5-1	NA	NA	TRBJ1-2	CASSAFSSEGGYTF	TGCGCCAGCAGCGCCTTCTCGAGCGAGGGAGGCTACACCTTC
TRBV3-1/TRBV3-2	NA	NA	TRBJ2-7	CASSPRSLSGPYEQYF	TGTGCCAGCAGCCCCAGGTCACTGTCAGGCCCCTACGAGCAGTACTTC
TRBV12-3/TRBV12-4	NA	NA	TRBJ1-1	CASRGRTEAFF	TGTGCCAGCAGGGGAAGGACTGAAGCTTTCTTT
TRBV9	NA	NA	TRBJ1-6	CASSASSGGYSPLHF	TGTGCCAGCAGCGCCTCCTCTGGGGGGTATTCACCCCTCCACTTT
TRBV3-1/TRBV3-2	NA	NA	TRBJ1-2	CASSPGDRALGGYTF	TGTGCCAGCAGCCCAGGGGACCGCGCCCTAGGTGGCTACACCTTC
TRBV6-1	NA	NA	TRBJ1-1	CASSEAGPYTEAFF	TGTGCCAGCAGTGAAGCAGGGCCCTACACTGAAGCTTTCTTT
TRBV30	NA	once	TRBJ1-2	CAWRGDGHNYGYTF	TGTGCCTGGAGGGGGGACGGTCATAACTATGGCTACACCTTC
TRBV11-1	TRBD1	once	TRBJ1-2	CASSSPDRAYYGYTF	TGTGCCAGCAGCTCGCCGGACAGGGCATACTATGGCTACACCTTC
TRBV5-4	TRBD1	once	TRBJ2-7	CASSVGAGQGYEQYF	TGTGCCAGCAGCGTAGGAGCAGGACAGGGCTACGAGCAGTACTTC
TRBV7-3	TRBD2	once	TRBJ2-1	CASSRTSGAPGHEQFF	TGTGCCAGCAGCCGGACTAGCGGGGCCCCGGGGCATGAGCAGTTCTTC
TRBV4-1	NA	NA	TRBJ1-5	CASSQDGMVGPQHF	TGCGCCAGCAGCCAAGATGGGATGGTCGGGCCCCAGCATTTT
TRBV9	NA	few	TRBJ2-1	CASSVGQNAYNEQFF	TGTGCCAGCAGCGTCGGACAGAATGCCTACAATGAGCAGTTCTTC
TRBV7-9	TRBD1	NA	TRBJ2-7	CASSPGQGGYEQYF	TGTGCCAGCAGCCCGGGACAGGGCGGTTACGAGCAGTACTTC
TRBV9	TRBD1	NA	TRBJ1-4	CASSPTGQGEKLFF	TGTGCCAGCAGCCCCACGGGACAGGGAGAAAAACTGTTTTTT
TRBV20-1	NA	few	TRBJ2-5	CSASLGVSATQYF	TGCAGTGCTAGTTTAGGGGTTAGCGCGACCCAGTACTTC
TRBV7-9	NA	NA	TRBJ1-1	CASSLEVGFSTEAFF	TGTGCCAGCAGCTTAGAGGTGGGGTTTTCCACTGAAGCTTTCTTT
TRBV21-1	NA	NA	TRBJ2-7	CASSNPGTDTYEQYF	TGTGCCAGCAGCAACCCCGGTACAGATACCTACGAGCAGTACTTC
TRBV19	TRBD1	NA	TRBJ2-1	CASSPGTVSEQFF	TGTGCCAGTAGCCCTGGGACAGTTTCTGAGCAGTTCTTC
TRBV5-8	NA	NA	TRBJ2-7	CASSSTGLGEQYF	TGTGCCAGCAGCTCCACAGGGCTCGGGGAGCAGTACTTC
TRBV6-1	NA	NA	TRBJ2-2	CASSERDPGWNTGELFF	TGTGCCAGCAGTGAAAGGGACCCGGGGTGGAACACCGGGGAGCTGTTTTTT
TRBV9	TRBD2	NA	TRBJ2-1	CASSALAGGHYNEQFF	TGTGCCAGCAGCGCCCTCGCGGGGGGGCACTACAATGAGCAGTTCTTC
TRBV11-2	TRBD1	NA	TRBJ2-1	CASSPIGTGVYNEQFF	TGTGCCAGCAGCCCTATCGGGACAGGGGTATACAATGAGCAGTTCTTC
TRBV19	TRBD1	NA	TRBJ1-1	CASSTPPTGETTEAFF	TGTGCCAGTAGTACCCCACCAACAGGGGAGACAACTGAAGCTTTCTTT